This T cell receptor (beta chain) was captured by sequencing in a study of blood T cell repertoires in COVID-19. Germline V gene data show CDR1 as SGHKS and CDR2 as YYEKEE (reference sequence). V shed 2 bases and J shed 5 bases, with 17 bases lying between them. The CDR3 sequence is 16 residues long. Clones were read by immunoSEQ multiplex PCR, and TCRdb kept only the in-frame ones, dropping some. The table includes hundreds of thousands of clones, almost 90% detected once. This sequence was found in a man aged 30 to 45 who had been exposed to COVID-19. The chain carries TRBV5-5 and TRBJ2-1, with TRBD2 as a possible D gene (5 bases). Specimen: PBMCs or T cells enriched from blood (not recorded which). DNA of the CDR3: TGTGCCAGCAGCTTCGCCCATGGCCCCGGGGACAATGAGCAGTTCTTC. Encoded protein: CASSFAHGPGDNEQFF.